The clone carrying this T cell receptor (beta chain) was detected a few times. These data are taken from a study of identical twins. Each CDR3 protein is one row after TCRdb ran MiXCR on the 5' RACE reads. The table has roughly 500,000 distinct CDR3 sequences, roughly a fifth seen once. The data also belong to a second study, concerning T cells expressing NK-cell markers. From that report: NKG2C+ dominant clonotypes from 5 to 7 donors made up about 1.0-7.5% of CD8+ T cells.

This TCR was recovered from a woman aged 18-35 years in good health. The sequencing input was CD4+ T cells sorted from blood.

CDR3 sequence reads: CASSSPPSRAYNEQFF. The CDR3 DNA reads as TGTGCCAGCAGCTCCCCCCCGTCAAGGGCTTACAATGAGCAGTTCTTC. The V gene is TRBV7-7, the J gene TRBJ2-1; D gene ambiguous. The CDR3 spans 16 residues. The V end lost 4 bases, the J end lost 4 bases, and 17 bases lay between the germline ends. Germline loops: CDR1 SSHAT, CDR2 FNYEAQ (reference sequence). Drawing the rest from reference TRBV7-7 and TRBJ2-1, the complete variable domain is GAGVSQSPRYKVTKRGQDVTLRCDPISSHATLYWYQQALGQGPEFLTYFNYEAQPDKSGLPSDRFSAERPEGSISTLTIQRTEQRDSAMYRCASSSPPSRAYNEQFFGPGTRLTVL.